Below are 30 T cell receptor beta chains sequenced from a single sample in a study of T cells in Graves' hyperthyroidism and ophthalmopathy. Amplification of TCR beta CDR3 regions was performed using RNA transcripts as template. First-round RT-PCR of the TCR CDR3 relied on the HTBI primer set. TCRdb processed the multiplex PCR reads anew with MiXCR; each CDR3 protein has one entry. The table shows some 370,000 distinct CDR3 sequences, with roughly an eighth occurring only once. The sequencing input was blood. The origin of the receptors is a man aged 45-65 years with Graves' ophthalmopathy.

CDR3 region: CASSYEADGYTF. The CDR3 coding sequence is TGCGCCAGCAGCTACGAGGCCGATGGCTACACCTTC. V is TRBV5-1 and J is TRBJ1-2; D unresolved. The germline CDR1 and CDR2 sequences are SGHRS and YFSETQ. Trimming cost V 3 bases and J 6 bases, with 9 bases left between them. This CDR3 spans 12 amino acids.

This clonotype occurred many times. The chain recombines TRBV7-9 with TRBJ2-1, with 7 bases that match TRBD1. Germline lookup yields CDR1 SEHNR and CDR2 FQNEAQ (reference sequence). The CDR3 totals 14 residues. The trim removed 5 bases at V and 7 bases at J, leaving 8 bases unmatched. CDR3 nucleotides: TGTGCCAGCAGCCTAACCCGACAGGGAAATGAGCAGTTCTTC. Its protein product is CASSLTRQGNEQFF.

The chain uses TRBV9 and TRBJ2-6; 7 bases are shared with TRBD2. The CDR3 is 18 residues long. The ends lost 2 bases at V and 0 bases at J; junction bases unmatched: 8. Germline V gene sequence: CDR1 SGDLS, CDR2 YYNGEE. CDR3 sequence reads: CASSVTGGPNSGANVLTF. CDR3 nucleotides: TGTGCCAGCAGCGTGACGGGGGGACCGAACTCTGGGGCCAACGTCCTGACTTTC.

This clonotype showed up just a few times. V usage is TRBV29-1 and J usage is TRBJ2-5, with D perhaps TRBD2 (5 bases). This CDR3 is built from 11 residues. Germline values: CDR1 SQVTM, CDR2 ANQGSEA. Trimming took off 4 bases at V and 4 bases at J, with 7 bases between the two ends. CDR3 amino acids: CSVGAGETQYF. The CDR3 DNA reads TGCAGCGTTGGGGCGGGAGAGACCCAGTACTTC.

This clonotype was detected many times. The CDR3 sequence: CASSLQSETAKLFF. The DNA of the CDR3 is TGTGCCAGCAGCTTACAATCGGAGACCGCAAAACTGTTTTTT. This chain connects TRBV11-3 to TRBJ1-4; D is unclear. V was clipped by 2 bases and J by 10 bases, with 14 bases between them. This CDR3 region has 14 residues. Per the germline V gene, CDR1 is SGHNT and CDR2 is YENEEA.

The genes are TRBV20-1 and TRBJ1-5; D gene ambiguous. Trimming stripped 5 bases from V and 4 bases from J, with 9 bases between. The CDR3 has 12 residues. Germline CDR1 DFQATT, CDR2 SNEGSKA (reference sequence). CDR3 amino acids: CSAETGNQPQHF. The CDR3 nucleotides are TGCAGTGCTGAGACTGGGAATCAGCCCCAGCATTTT.

This clonotype came up many times. The rearrangement uses TRBV4-1 and TRBJ2-7, with 7 nucleotides matching TRBD1. V lost 2 bases, J lost 3 bases, and 7 bases stayed unmatched. The CDR3 consists of 15 residues. The germline CDR1 and CDR2 sequences are MGHRA and YSYEKL. CDR3 region: CASSQNSWDSYEQYF. The DNA of the CDR3 is TGCGCCAGCAGCCAAAATTCCTGGGACAGCTACGAGCAGTACTTC.

This clonotype appeared many times. This sequence joins TRBV6-1 and TRBJ2-1; D remains ambiguous. Trimming removed 0 bases at V and 2 bases at J, with 8 bases between. The CDR3 extends over 15 amino acids. Germline lookup yields CDR1 MNHNS and CDR2 SASEGT. The chain's CDR3 is CASSEAHGTYNEQFF. The CDR3 region has the DNA TGTGCCAGCAGTGAAGCCCACGGAACCTACAATGAGCAGTTCTTC.

This clonotype was seen many times. V is TRBV5-8 and J is TRBJ1-4; no clear D gene. This CDR3 is 13 amino acids long. Germline lookup yields CDR1 SGHTS and CDR2 YDEGEE. V dropped 1 base and J dropped 5 bases, with 6 bases sitting between them. In DNA form, the CDR3 reads TGTGCCAGCAGCTTGCTCTCGAATGAAAAACTGTTTTTT. As protein: CASSLLSNEKLFF.

The V gene is TRBV24-1, the J gene TRBJ2-1, with 7 nucleotides matching TRBD2. J lost 10 bases, V lost 4 bases, and 9 bases had no gene match. The CDR3 has 14 amino acids. CDR1 and CDR2 from the germline V gene are KGHDR and SFDVKD. The CDR3 loop reads CATSDTGLTGEQFF. The CDR3 DNA is TGTGCCACCAGTGACACGGGACTAACCGGAGAGCAGTTCTTC.

This clonotype appeared once. Being one base from a much bigger clone, this may be a read error. The chain joins TRBV27 to TRBJ2-5; weak D call: TRBD1 (6 bases). In germline, CDR1 is MNHEY, CDR2 SMNVEV (reference sequence). CDR3 length: 16 amino acids. The V end lost 5 bases, the J end lost 4 bases, and 20 bases lay between the germline ends. The DNA for the CDR3 is TGTGCCAGCAGTAACCGGGACACATGGCCTACAGAGACCCAGTACTTC. Translated, it gives CASSNRDTWPTETQYF.

V and J are TRBV25-1 and TRBJ2-7; TRBD2 aligns across 10 bases. The CDR3 spans 17 residues. V lost 1 base and J lost 2; bases outside the gene matches: 8. Per germline, CDR1 MGHDK and CDR2 SYGVNS. The DNA for the CDR3 is TGTGCCAGCAGTGAATCCTTGACTAGCGGGCTCCCCTACGAGCAGTACTTC. Translation gives CASSESLTSGLPYEQYF.

The gene calls are TRBV10-2 and TRBJ2-7, with 9 bases that match TRBD1. The CDR3 length is 15 residues. CDR1 and CDR2 (germline): WSHSY, SAAADI. The trim removed 4 bases at V and 2 bases at J, leaving 6 bases unmatched. CDR3 loop: CASSVPGQGAYEQYF. The CDR3 bases are TGCGCCAGCAGTGTCCCGGGACAGGGAGCCTACGAGCAGTACTTC.

This clonotype was recorded many times. V is TRBV29-1 and J is TRBJ2-1; D may be TRBD1 (5 bases). CDR1 and CDR2 from the germline V gene are SQVTM and ANQGSEA. This CDR3 is built from 11 residues. The ends were cut back, 8 bases at V and 5 bases at J, with 10 bases in the middle. In DNA, the CDR3 is TGCAGCCCCGGACATCACAATGAGCAGTTCTTC. Protein product: CSPGHHNEQFF.

This clonotype has ten or more counts. The rearrangement joins TRBV20-1 to TRBJ1-6, with D perhaps TRBD1 (5 bases). Per germline, CDR1 DFQATT and CDR2 SNEGSKA (reference sequence). The V and J ends lost 6 bases and 6 bases respectively, with 12 bases between them. The CDR3 contains 13 residues. This chain's CDR3 is CSAKPTVNSPLHF. The CDR3 bases are TGCAGTGCAAAGCCGACAGTTAATTCACCCCTCCACTTT.

The genes are TRBV7-2 and TRBJ2-3, with 9 bases identical to TRBD2. Per germline, CDR1 SGHTA and CDR2 FQGNSA. V trimming: 4 bases; J trimming: 4 bases; junction bases outside the gene matches: 15. This CDR3 comprises 18 residues. The CDR3 spells CASSYLARGLAPPDTQYF. Here the CDR3 DNA reads TGTGCCAGCAGCTACCTTGCGAGGGGACTAGCTCCGCCAGATACGCAGTATTTT. Variable domain in full (rest from reference TRBV7-2 and TRBJ2-3): GAGVSQSPSNKVTEKGKDVELRCDPISGHTALYWYRQSLGQGLEFLIYFQGNSAPDKSGLPSDRFSAERTGGSVSTLTIQRTQQEDSAVYLCASSYLARGLAPPDTQYFGPGTRLTVL.

This clonotype has a count of ten or more. J is TRBJ2-5 and V is TRBV7-8; 14 nucleotides line up with TRBD2. J gave up 5 bases and V 5 bases, and 13 bases lay outside the gene matches. CDR3 length equals 18 residues. Germline CDR1 and CDR2: SGHVS and FQNEAQ. CDR3 sequence reads: CASSQTGLAGELGETQYF. CDR3 in DNA: TGTGCCAGCAGCCAAACGGGACTAGCGGGAGAACTGGGGGAGACCCAGTACTTC.

This clonotype was seen a few times. This clone may be a read error of a much larger clone one base away. V usage is TRBV6-2 or TRBV6-3 and J usage is TRBJ2-7; TRBD2 matches at 14 bases. The trim removed 4 bases at V and 3 bases at J, leaving 2 bases unmatched. In germline, CDR1 is MNHEY, CDR2 SVGEGT. This CDR3 is built from 15 residues. CDR3 protein: CASSWGLAGVYEQYF. The CDR3 coding sequence is TGTGCCAGCAGTTGGGGACTAGCGGGAGTCTACGAGCAGTACTTC.

This rearrangement joins TRBV9 to TRBJ2-3, with a weak D call TRBD2 (6 bases). The CDR3 loop spans 15 amino acids. Germline loops: CDR1 SGDLS, CDR2 YYNGEE. The ends were cut back, 2 bases at V and 1 base at J, with 11 bases in the middle. The CDR3 here is CASSVWASGTDTQYF. As DNA, the CDR3 is TGTGCCAGCAGCGTCTGGGCTAGCGGCACAGATACGCAGTATTTT.

The sample holds a few counts of this clonotype. The chain employs TRBV2 and TRBJ1-3; D is uncertain. This CDR3 contains 14 residues. In germline, CDR1 is SNHLY, CDR2 FYNNEI. V was shortened by 3 bases and J by 0 bases, with 6 bases between the two germline ends. CDR3 DNA sequence: TGTGCCAGCAGTGAGGGAAACTCTGGAAACACCATATATTTT. It is translated as CASSEGNSGNTIYF.

This chain links TRBV10-2 with TRBJ2-3; 8 positions agree with TRBD2. J was trimmed by 3 bases and V by 3 bases; bases with no gene match: 2. Germline loops: CDR1 WSHSY, CDR2 SAAADI. The CDR3 contains 14 residues. The CDR3 DNA reads TGCGCCAGCAGTGATAGCGGGAAGACAGATACGCAGTATTTT. Translating it yields CASSDSGKTDTQYF.

V gene TRBV7-2 combines with J gene TRBJ1-4; 8 bases map to TRBD1. CDR1 and CDR2 (germline): SGHTA, FQGNSA. The CDR3 covers 14 residues. The J segment lost 7 bases and the V segment lost 3 bases, leaving 4 bases of the junction unmatched. The CDR3 DNA follows: TGTGCCAGCAGCTTCCAGGGGGCTGGTGAAAAACTGTTTTTT. Its translation is CASSFQGAGEKLFF.

The genes are TRBV24-1 and TRBJ1-5, with D perhaps TRBD1 (6 bases). The CDR3 sequence is 14 residues long. CDR1 is KGHDR, CDR2 SFDVKD, per germline. V lost 3 bases and J lost 2, with 7 bases in between. The CDR3 DNA reads TGTGCCACCAGTGATGCAGGGGGCAATCAGCCCCAGCATTTT. Amino acid sequence: CATSDAGGNQPQHF.

The CDR3 DNA follows: TGCAGTGCTAGAGACCTCCGGGCCGTCAATGAGCAGTTCTTC. Amino acid sequence: CSARDLRAVNEQFF. The chain has TRBV20-1 and TRBJ2-1; D is undetermined. The CDR3 is 14 residues long. Germline loops: CDR1 DFQATT, CDR2 SNEGSKA (reference sequence). Deletions cut 0 bases from V and 6 bases from J, with 12 bases between.

V gene TRBV4-2 combines with J gene TRBJ2-2; perhaps TRBD1 as D (5 bases). V was shortened by 2 bases and J by 2 bases, with 9 bases between the two germline ends. This CDR3 contains 15 residues. Germline CDR1 LGHNA, CDR2 YNFKEQ. The chain's CDR3 is CASSQQGGNTGELFF. The CDR3 bases are TGTGCCAGCAGCCAACAGGGCGGAAACACCGGGGAGCTGTTTTTT.

This clonotype has a count of ten or more. In DNA form, the CDR3 reads TGCGCCAGCAGCGCGGGACTAGCGGGGGGAGATACGCAGTATTTT. It encodes CASSAGLAGGDTQYF. This chain links TRBV5-1 with TRBJ2-3; 15 bases are a match to TRBD2. The CDR3 length is 15 residues. Germline CDR1 SGHRS, CDR2 YFSETQ. Germline trimming cut 4 bases from V and 5 bases from J; bases unmatched to any gene: 2.

This clonotype was seen many times. The chain carries TRBV18 and TRBJ1-5; the match to TRBD1 covers 8 bases. This CDR3 region has 15 residues. CDR1 and CDR2 from the germline V gene are KGHSH and LQKENI. With V trimmed by 2 bases and J by 6 bases, 6 bases remained unmatched. Here the CDR3 DNA reads TGTGCCAGCTCACCAGAGACTGACAGGGGTCAGCCCCAGCATTTT. This sequence encodes CASSPETDRGQPQHF.

Ten or more counts support this clonotype. The rearrangement uses TRBV18 and TRBJ2-1, with 10 bases that match TRBD2. V was pared by 9 bases and J by 6 bases, with 8 bases of the junction left unmatched. Germline CDR1 and CDR2: KGHSH and LQKENI. CDR3 size: 14 residues. The CDR3 protein is CASRGLAEGNEQFF. CDR3 DNA: TGTGCCAGTCGCGGACTAGCGGAGGGCAATGAGCAGTTCTTC.

The table lists this clonotype with many counts. The chain combines TRBV20-1 with TRBJ2-3; 9 bases match TRBD1. The junction had 5 bases not matched to a gene; V was cut back by 4 bases and J by 3 bases. In germline, CDR1 is DFQATT, CDR2 SNEGSKA (reference sequence). This CDR3 contains 14 residues. The CDR3, as DNA: TGCAGTGCTAAAGACAGGGGGAGGACAGATACGCAGTATTTT. This gives the protein CSAKDRGRTDTQYF.

This clonotype was seen ten or more times. CDR3 sequence: CASSQPTGFGETQYF. In DNA form, the CDR3 reads TGTGCCAGCAGCCAACCGACAGGGTTTGGGGAGACCCAGTACTTC. V and J are TRBV2 and TRBJ2-5; 7 bases map to TRBD1. The CDR3 is 15 amino acids. Germline V gene data show CDR1 as SNHLY and CDR2 as FYNNEI. V gave up 6 bases and J gave up 5 bases; unmatched junction bases: 12.